This T cell receptor (beta chain) was recorded in a study of post-analysis software for immune sequencing data. Libraries were made from TCR beta cDNA, and they carried unique molecular identifiers. Each CDR3 protein is one row after TCRdb ran MiXCR on the PCR reads. The sample carries some 800,000 distinct CDR3 sequences, around 46% recorded once. Regarding the study as a whole: Elevated frequency relative to controls characterized roughly five TRBV segments in patients, TRBV5-6, TRBV5-1 and TRBV20-1 among them. Compared against controls, patients with multiple sclerosis displayed significantly lower normalized Chao1 diversity.

Germline trimming cut 0 bases from V and 7 bases from J; bases unmatched to any gene: 15. The CDR3 is 18 amino acids. Germline CDR1 MNHEY, CDR2 SVGAGI. With regard to this clonotype: The antigen is not known.

The V call is TRBV6-5, the J call TRBJ2-7; 10 nucleotides match TRBD2. Input material: blood. The TCR sequence derives from a girl aged 10-17 years with multiple sclerosis. This chain's CDR3 is CASSYSGLASSSYNEQYF. CDR3 nucleotide sequence: TGTGCCAGCAGTTACTCGGGACTAGCGTCGAGCTCCTACAATGAGCAGTACTTC.